This TCR beta chain was found in a study of CD8 T cells in ankylosing spondylitis. General observations from the study: In reactive arthritis synovial fluid and blood, some motif variants had been reported before. According to the report, clones linked to the disease were significantly enriched in matched synovial fluid samples taken from ankylosing spondylitis patients. Eight highly homologous variants formed a TCR beta motif that appeared characteristic of ankylosing spondylitis blood.

Construction of TCR beta libraries was performed using quantitative 5'-RACE with molecular barcodes. TCRdb re-called the 5' RACE reads with MiXCR, one entry per CDR3 protein. The data hold approximately 440,000 distinct CDR3 sequences, with approximately 17% observed a single time. The CDR3 consists of 14 residues. Trimming shortened V by 3 bases and J by 7 bases, and 13 bases separated the two germline ends. Germline loops: CDR1 SGHRS, CDR2 YFSETQ. About this clonotype: Its matching antigen is unknown.

Material: blood, either unsorted or a sorted T cell fraction (not recorded which). The chain employs TRBV5-1 and TRBJ2-2; tentative D call: TRBD1 (6 bases). The clonotype originates from a male donor with ankylosing spondylitis. The CDR3 nucleotides read TGCGCCAGCAGCTCGGGCAGGGGTGTCGGGGAGCTGTTTTTT. Its translation is CASSSGRGVGELFF. Filled out from reference TRBV5-1 and TRBJ2-2, the complete variable domain reads KAGVTQTPRYLIKTRGQQVTLSCSPISGHRSVSWYQQTPGQGLQFLFEYFSETQRNKGNFPGRFSGRQFSNSRSEMNVSTLELGDSALYLCASSSGRGVGELFFGEGSRLTVL.